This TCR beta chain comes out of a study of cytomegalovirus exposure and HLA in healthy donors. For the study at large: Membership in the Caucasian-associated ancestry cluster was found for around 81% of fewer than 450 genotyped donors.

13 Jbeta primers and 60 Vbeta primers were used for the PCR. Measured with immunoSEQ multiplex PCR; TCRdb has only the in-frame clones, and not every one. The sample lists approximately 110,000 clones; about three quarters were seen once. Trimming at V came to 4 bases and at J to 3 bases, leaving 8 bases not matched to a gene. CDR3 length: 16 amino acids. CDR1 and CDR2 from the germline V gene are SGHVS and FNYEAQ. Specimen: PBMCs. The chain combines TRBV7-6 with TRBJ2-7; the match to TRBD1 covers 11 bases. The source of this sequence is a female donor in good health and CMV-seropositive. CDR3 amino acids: CASSSPGGTGGYEQYF. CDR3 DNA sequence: TGTGCCAGCAGCTCCCCAGGGGGGACAGGGGGCTACGAGCAGTACTTC.